This T cell receptor (beta chain) was obtained from a study of beta chain features in type 1 diabetes. Study summary: Over all samples combined, about 99,000,000 sorted cells were examined. The study's findings and limits: The naive, central memory and Treg TCRB repertoires of patients appeared to be more similar to one another than those of healthy donors. Patients and controls would be equally affected if PCR favored shorter templates.

Since all of the isolated RNA was reverse transcribed, expressed TCRB transcripts were what got sequenced. Naive, central memory and regulatory T cell samples averaged about 3.4 million reads. Sequencing was performed with immunoSEQ multiplex PCR; in TCRdb, only in-frame clones are kept and a portion is missing. The top ten clones hold roughly 4% of a sample with 250,000 or so clones, less than 35% of them seen once. CDR1 SGHAT and CDR2 FQNNGV come from the germline V gene. The CDR3 has 12 residues. Trimming took off 3 bases at V and 5 bases at J, with 7 bases between the two ends. Concerning this clone: Its antigen is unknown.

Sequencing was performed on central memory CD4+ T cells from blood. V and J are TRBV11-2 and TRBJ2-5, with unresolved D. The clonotype originates from a man younger than 45 in good health. The CDR3 bases are TGTGCCAGCAGCTTTTCAAGGGAGACCCAGTACTTC. This encodes CASSFSRETQYF.